Only one count was recorded for the clone carrying this T cell receptor beta chain. This sample was taken from a study of blood T cell repertoires in COVID-19. V lost 2 bases to trimming and J lost 2 bases, with 6 bases between them. CDR1 MNHEY and CDR2 SVGAGI come from the germline V gene. The CDR3 consists of 14 residues. Per the study methods: Amplification of reference gene primers was used by the study to estimate nucleated cell counts. Profiled with immunoSEQ multiplex PCR; TCRdb holds only in-frame clones, not every one. That table furnishes V, J and clone size, whereas the DNA furnished D and trimming. Seen here are about 190,000 clones, under 80% observed once, and the top ten hold 9.5% to 15%.

This sequence originates from a woman aged 50 to 60 with acute or convalescent COVID-19. The material sequenced was peripheral blood. The chain combines TRBV6-5 with TRBJ1-4; weak D call: TRBD1 (5 bases). The CDR3 sequence is CASSYAGTNEKLFF. DNA for the CDR3: TGTGCCAGCAGTTACGCAGGGACTAATGAAAAACTGTTTTTT.